The 7 T cell receptor beta chains reported below all come from one sample, sequenced in a study of blood T cell repertoires in COVID-19. TCRdb keeps only in-frame clones here, not all; method: immunoSEQ multiplex PCR. The table has 300,000 to 450,000 clones, 85% seen once. The sample comprised peripheral blood. The source of these receptors is a woman under 30 with acute or convalescent COVID-19.

The chain employs TRBV5-5 and TRBJ1-2, with 10 bases aligning to TRBD1. The CDR3 is 17 residues long. Germline lookup yields CDR1 SGHKS and CDR2 YYEKEE (reference sequence). The V gene end was trimmed by 1 base and the J gene end by 4 bases; junction bases not matched to a gene: 10. CDR3 in amino acids: CASSLRTGTGDGYGYTF. The CDR3 DNA follows: TGTGCCAGCAGCTTGAGGACCGGGACAGGGGACGGCTATGGCTACACCTTC.

This rearrangement joins TRBV15 to TRBJ2-7; possibly TRBD2 for D (5 bases). Per germline, CDR1 LNHNV and CDR2 YYDKDF (reference sequence). The CDR3 consists of 12 residues. V dropped 2 bases and J dropped 5 bases, with 7 bases sitting between them. The CDR3 DNA follows: TGTGCCACCAGCAGACAAGCGGACGAGCAGTACTTC. Protein product: CATSRQADEQYF.

This clone has only one observation. The chain has TRBV3-1 (or the pseudogene TRBV3-2) and TRBJ1-1, with 10 bases fitting TRBD1. The CDR3 length is 15 residues. V trimming: 5 bases; J trimming: 6 bases; junction bases outside the gene matches: 9. In germline, CDR1 is LGHDT, CDR2 YNNKEL (reference sequence). Written as DNA, the CDR3 is TGTGCCAGCAGCTTAGGGCGGGACAGGGGATCTGAAGCTTTCTTT. This codes for CASSLGRDRGSEAFF.

The chain carries TRBV3-1 (or the pseudogene TRBV3-2) and TRBJ2-5; 8 bases match TRBD2. Germline V lookup: CDR1 LGHDT, CDR2 YNNKEL (reference sequence). Trimming removed 3 bases from V and 4 bases from J; junction bases left unmatched: 13. CDR3 size: 17 residues. The CDR3 coding sequence is TGTGCCAGCAGCCAGGCGGGGACTAGACCTACCCCAGAGACCCAGTACTTC. Residues: CASSQAGTRPTPETQYF.

The chain is built from TRBV6-2 or TRBV6-3 and TRBJ1-1; 7 nucleotides match TRBD1. V lost 4 bases to trimming and J lost 1 base; unmatched junction nucleotides: 6. This CDR3 has 15 amino acids. Germline V gene data show CDR1 as MNHEY and CDR2 as SVGEGT. As DNA, the CDR3 is TGTGCCAGCAGTTCACAGGGGCCATGGAACACTGAAGCTTTCTTT. As protein: CASSSQGPWNTEAFF.

V gene TRBV7-9 combines with J gene TRBJ2-7, with D possibly matching TRBD2 (5 bases). This CDR3 region has 14 residues. CDR1 and CDR2 from the germline V gene are SEHNR and FQNEAQ (reference sequence). Trimming removed 4 bases at V and 6 bases at J, with 16 bases between. DNA of the CDR3: TGTGCCAGCAGCTCCCCCCGGGGAACGGGCGAGCAGTACTTC. Translating it yields CASSSPRGTGEQYF.

The genes are TRBV24-1 and TRBJ2-7; the D is unclear. This CDR3 is 15 amino acids long. Germline-derived CDR1 and CDR2 are KGHDR and SFDVKD. Trimming stripped 2 bases from V and 0 bases from J, with 10 bases between. DNA of the CDR3: TGTGCCACCAGTGATTCTACGTCGAGCTCCTACGAGCAGTACTTC. Amino acids: CATSDSTSSSYEQYF.